A single sample is the source of the 21 T cell receptor beta chains below, sequenced in a study of beta chain features in type 1 diabetes (dated by TCRdb to the late 2010s). Library preparation employed the immunoSEQ multiplex PCR assay. The entire isolated RNA was reverse transcribed using the High Capacity cDNA Reverse Transcription Kit, and thus expressed TCRB transcripts were sequenced. The source is immuneACCESS, and TCRdb retained only in-frame sequences with V and J called. Part of the clones is not carried over; for the studies checked, unresolved V genes explain less than half of this, and the remainder is unexplained. The sample records some 500,000 clones, roughly 10% of which are singletons. The ten largest clones add up to around 0.05% of the sample. The specimen sequenced was naive CD4+ T cells from blood. This specimen's cell subset or site label, interpreted: true naive CD4+ T cells. These receptors came from a woman aged 18-29 years in good health.

As for this clone: The sample contains more than one DNA sequence encoding this CDR3. The chain is built from TRBV7-2 and TRBJ2-5, with 14 bases aligning to TRBD2. Germline assignment: CDR1 SGHTA and CDR2 FQGNSA. Trimming at V came to 3 bases and at J to 4 bases, leaving 1 base not matched to a gene. The CDR3 is 15 amino acids. CDR3 nucleotides: TGTGCCAGCAGCTTGGGACTAGCGGGGGTAGAGACCCAGTACTTC. It yields the protein CASSLGLAGVETQYF.

This clone occurred a few times. J is TRBJ2-3 and V is TRBV7-2; 7 bases line up with TRBD2. The trim removed 6 bases at V and 0 bases at J, leaving 6 bases unmatched. Germline V CDR1 and CDR2: SGHTA, FQGNSA. The CDR3 loop spans 15 amino acids. CDR3 region: CASRPSGTSTDTQYF. As DNA, the CDR3 is TGTGCCAGCAGACCGAGCGGGACTAGCACAGATACGCAGTATTTT.

V gene TRBV4-2 combines with J gene TRBJ2-3; 10 nucleotides agree with TRBD2. Germline V lookup: CDR1 LGHNA, CDR2 YNFKEQ. The CDR3 has 17 amino acids. Trimming cost V 0 bases and J 4 bases; bases outside gene matches: 7. Here the CDR3 DNA reads TGTGCCAGCAGCCAAGATGTAGCGGGGGGCGGGGCAGATACGCAGTATTTT. Its protein product is CASSQDVAGGGADTQYF.

This clone was observed a handful of times. The chain uses TRBV6-5 and TRBJ2-3, with 9 bases lining up with TRBD2. V was clipped by 8 bases and J by 3 bases; unmatched bases: 6. The germline V gene has CDR1 MNHEY and CDR2 SVGAGI. This CDR3 is built from 14 residues. CDR3 in DNA: TGTGCCAGCCAGCTAGCGGGAAAGACAGATACGCAGTATTTT. Translated, it gives CASQLAGKTDTQYF.

Comment on this clone: One junction end disagrees with the germline gene, perhaps due to a read error. The V gene is TRBV2, the J gene TRBJ2-7, with D possibly TRBD2 on 6 matching bases. This CDR3 region has 13 residues. The germline V gene encodes CDR1 SNHLY and CDR2 FYNNEI. The CDR3 DNA follows: TGTGCCAGCAGTGACTATAGCGGAAGCCCTTGGGAGTTC. Amino acids: CASSDYSGSPWEF.

The chain is built from TRBV25-1 and TRBJ1-5, with D unresolved. From germline, CDR1 is MGHDK and CDR2 SYGVNS. The CDR3 has 13 amino acids. Trimming took 4 bases from V and 5 from J, leaving 9 bases between them. CDR3 nucleotide sequence: TGTGCCAGCAGTGGGTCGGTGGATCAGCCCCAGCATTTT. It yields the protein CASSGSVDQPQHF.

The V call is TRBV28, the J call TRBJ2-4; TRBD2 is a possible D gene (6 bases). This CDR3 is built from 13 residues. V lost 6 bases and J lost 2, with 8 bases in between. The germline V gene has CDR1 MDHEN and CDR2 SYDVKM. This CDR3 is CASREGPKNIQYF. CDR3 nucleotide sequence: TGTGCCAGCAGGGAGGGGCCCAAAAACATTCAGTACTTC.

This clone turned up a few times. The chain recombines TRBV4-3 with TRBJ1-1; D might be TRBD1 (5 bases). V was pared by 2 bases and J by 1 base, with 11 bases between. CDR1 LGHNA and CDR2 YSLEER come from the germline V gene. This CDR3 is 15 amino acids long. CDR3 DNA sequence: TGCGCCAGCAGCCAACCAGTCGGGGCGAACACTGAAGCTTTCTTT. Its translation is CASSQPVGANTEAFF.

The chain recombines TRBV7-9 with TRBJ2-7, with D perhaps matching TRBD2 (6 bases). The CDR3 consists of 15 residues. The germline gives CDR1 SEHNR, CDR2 FQNEAQ (reference sequence). V dropped 2 bases and J dropped 5 bases, with 16 bases sitting between them. The CDR3 DNA reads TGTGCCAGCAGCTTACTTGAGACTAGAATCAACGAGCAGTACTTC. Translation gives CASSLLETRINEQYF.

The V and J genes are TRBV18 and TRBJ2-5; D unclear. The CDR3 loop spans 14 amino acids. Germline values: CDR1 KGHSH, CDR2 LQKENI. Trimming removed 3 bases from V and 5 bases from J, with 13 bases in between. The CDR3 spells CASSPVDVGETQYF. Here the CDR3 DNA reads TGTGCCAGCTCACCGGTGGATGTCGGGGAGACCCAGTACTTC.

The chain carries TRBV30 and TRBJ2-1; no clear D gene. This CDR3 comprises 14 residues. The ends were cut back, 2 bases at V and 0 bases at J, with 8 bases in the middle. Germline-derived CDR1 and CDR2 are GTSNPN and SVGIG (reference sequence). The CDR3 DNA reads TGTGCCTGGAGTAGGACCTCCTCCTACAATGAGCAGTTCTTC. Translating it yields CAWSRTSSYNEQFF.

This rearrangement joins TRBV15 to TRBJ2-3; D may correspond to TRBD1 or TRBD2 (5 bases each). This CDR3 spans 13 amino acids. Germline V gene lookup returns CDR1 LNHNV and CDR2 YYDKDF (reference sequence). V gave up 1 base and J gave up 4 bases, with 6 bases separating them. The CDR3 DNA is TGTGCCACCAGCAGAGGAGGGGCAGATACGCAGTATTTT. This encodes CATSRGGADTQYF. Based on the CDR3 plus reference TRBV15 and TRBJ2-3, the full variable domain is DAMVIQNPRYQVTQFGKPVTLSCSQTLNHNVMYWYQQKSSQAPKLLFHYYDKDFNNEADTPDNFQSRRPNTSFCFLDIRSPGLGDTAMYLCATSRGGADTQYFGPGTRLTVL.

The J gene is TRBJ2-7, the V gene TRBV7-9; 7 positions match TRBD2. Germline CDR1 reads SEHNR; CDR2 reads FQNEAQ (reference sequence). The V gene end was trimmed by 1 base and the J gene end by 7 bases; junction bases not matched to a gene: 10. The CDR3 consists of 15 residues. DNA for the CDR3: TGTGCCAGCAGCTTAGGGGCGGGAGACCCAGGGGAGCAGTACTTC. Translating gives CASSLGAGDPGEQYF.

This clone turned up a few times. The chain combines TRBV4-1 with TRBJ1-5, with TRBD1 matching over 9 bases. CDR1 is MGHRA and CDR2 is YSYEKL in the germline V gene. CDR3 length equals 17 residues. V lost 3 bases and J lost 3; bases outside the gene matches: 9. The CDR3 DNA is TGCGCCAGCAGCCAGGAACTACAGGGGGCGTTCAATCAGCCCCAGCATTTT. Encoded protein: CASSQELQGAFNQPQHF.

CDR3 coding DNA: TGTGCCTGGAGTGTCGGGGATGCGAACACCGGGGAGCTGTTTTTT. This codes for CAWSVGDANTGELFF. This chain joins TRBV30 and TRBJ2-2, with D maybe TRBD2 (5 bases). Trimming stripped 0 bases from V and 0 bases from J, with 8 bases between. The CDR3 runs 15 residues. Per the germline V gene, CDR1 is GTSNPN and CDR2 is SVGIG (reference sequence).

V is TRBV28 and J is TRBJ2-7; a weak D match, TRBD1 (5 bases). V gave up 8 bases and J gave up 3 bases, with 11 bases separating them. The length of the CDR3 is 12 residues. The germline CDR1 and CDR2 sequences are MDHEN and SYDVKM. The chain's CDR3 is CASGAPNYEQYV. CDR3 nucleotide sequence: TGTGCCAGCGGGGCACCAAACTACGAGCAGTACGTC.

The CDR3 loop reads CASSRGKAAGANVLTF. The CDR3 DNA follows: TGTGCCAGCAGCCGGGGCAAGGCAGCTGGGGCCAACGTCCTGACTTTC. V gene TRBV7-2 combines with J gene TRBJ2-6; D is tentatively TRBD1 or TRBD2 (5 bases each). V was shortened by 5 bases and J by 2 bases, with 13 bases between the two germline ends. The CDR3 runs 16 residues. Germline lookup yields CDR1 SGHTA and CDR2 FQGNSA.

The gene calls are TRBV7-2 and TRBJ2-7, with TRBD2 matching over 8 bases. The CDR3 runs to 14 residues. The V segment lost 5 bases and the J segment 0 bases; nucleotides outside the gene matches: 3. CDR1 and CDR2 from the germline V gene are SGHTA and FQGNSA. The chain's CDR3 is CASSPGGSSYEQYV. In nucleotides, the CDR3 is TGTGCCAGCAGCCCGGGGGGGAGCTCCTACGAGCAGTACGTC.

This chain joins TRBV27 and TRBJ2-7; D is possibly TRBD1 (6 bases). The CDR3 extends over 15 amino acids. The V gene lost 4 bases and the J gene lost 2 bases, with 15 bases spanning the gap. The germline gives CDR1 MNHEY, CDR2 SMNVEV (reference sequence). The CDR3 DNA is TGTGCCAGCAGTTCCCTGATGGACAGCACCTACGAGCAGTACTTC. It yields the protein CASSSLMDSTYEQYF.

The genes are TRBV7-9 and TRBJ2-5; D tentatively reads TRBD1 or TRBD2 (5 bases each). The CDR3 has 13 amino acids. Between the trimmed V and J ends, which lost 1 base and 6 bases, there was a span of 9 bases. The germline CDR1 and CDR2 sequences are SEHNR and FQNEAQ (reference sequence). DNA for the CDR3: TGTGCCAGCAGCTTAGTTGAGGGGCAGACCCAGTACTTC. Translated, it gives CASSLVEGQTQYF.

Of note for this clone: Within the sample, other DNA sequences also encode this same CDR3. The gene calls are TRBV7-2 and TRBJ2-3; D is ambiguous. Germline V CDR1 and CDR2: SGHTA, FQGNSA. The germline V and J ends were trimmed by 2 bases and 0 bases, with 6 bases remaining between them. The length of the CDR3 is 14 residues. The CDR3 sequence: CASSLRQSTDTQYF. CDR3 DNA sequence: TGTGCCAGCAGCTTAAGACAAAGCACAGATACGCAGTATTTT. Variable domain in full (rest from reference TRBV7-2 and TRBJ2-3): GAGVSQSPSNKVTEKGKDVELRCDPISGHTALYWYRQSLGQGLEFLIYFQGNSAPDKSGLPSDRFSAERTGGSVSTLTIQRTQQEDSAVYLCASSLRQSTDTQYFGPGTRLTVL.